The sequence of this TCR beta chain was determined in a study of response to subunit inactivated influenza vaccine. Each CDR3 protein is one row after TCRdb ran MiXCR on the RT-PCR reads. The sample yields around 760,000 distinct CDR3 sequences, approximately 15% seen once. General study findings and limits: Each seasonal influenza vaccination, the authors suggested, recruits few new T cells.

V dropped 9 bases and J dropped 5 bases, with 9 bases sitting between them. CDR1 is SNHLY and CDR2 is FYNNEI in the germline V gene. This CDR3 spans 11 amino acids. This clonotype was observed a handful of times. Its antigen is undetermined. The sample in question was PBMCs from blood, obtained 14 to 15 days before vaccination. The gene calls are TRBV2 and TRBJ2-3; D is uncertain. This sequence originates from a man between 50 and 59 years old who received an inactivated influenza vaccine. The DNA of the CDR3 is TGTGCCAGTCAGACCCAAGATACGCAGTATTTT. Protein product: CASQTQDTQYF.